Below are 31 T cell receptor beta chains sequenced from a single sample in a study of Ad26.COV2.S vaccination and SARS-CoV-2 variants. This table comes from immunoSEQ multiplex PCR, and its TCRdb copy is limited to in-frame clones, with some not included. The sample carries around 300,000 clones, about 86% recorded once. Treatment meaning: some 20 received Ad26.COV2.S at low or high dose, single or two shots; several received placebo; per-sample allocation not given. Sampling occurred on day 63 after the first vaccine or placebo injection. Sample: peripheral blood, taken in a trial of Ad26.COV2.S vaccine versus placebo. The receptors shown here come from a person between 18 and 65 years old who received the Ad26.COV2.S COVID-19 vaccine or a placebo.

V and J are TRBV27 and TRBJ1-6, with 7 nucleotides matching TRBD1. Germline values: CDR1 MNHEY, CDR2 SMNVEV (reference sequence). The V gene end was trimmed by 6 bases and the J gene end by 4 bases; junction bases not matched to a gene: 9. The CDR3 runs 16 residues. In DNA, the CDR3 is TGTGCCAGCAGCCGTGACAGGGCCCTTTATAATTCACCCCTCCACTTT. Amino acids: CASSRDRALYNSPLHF.

The chain is built from TRBV24-1 and TRBJ2-1, with 9 bases identical to TRBD1. This CDR3 contains 16 residues. Trimming removed 4 bases from V and 2 bases from J; junction bases left unmatched: 5. Germline V gene data show CDR1 as KGHDR and CDR2 as SFDVKD. In DNA, the CDR3 is TGTGCCACCAGTGACTCGGACAGGGGCCCCTACAATGAGCAGTTCTTC. This encodes CATSDSDRGPYNEQFF.

The chain combines TRBV6-5 with TRBJ2-1; D gene ambiguous. Germline V gene data show CDR1 as MNHEY and CDR2 as SVGAGI. CDR3 length equals 16 residues. The V end lost 2 bases, the J end lost 0 bases, and 11 bases lay between the germline ends. CDR3 protein: CASSYGFVSSYNEQFF. In DNA, the CDR3 is TGTGCCAGCAGTTACGGCTTTGTGAGCTCCTACAATGAGCAGTTCTTC.

V usage is TRBV5-1 and J usage is TRBJ2-5; D is perhaps TRBD2 (6 bases). There are 17 residues in the CDR3. The germline gives CDR1 SGHRS, CDR2 YFSETQ. V lost 0 bases to trimming and J lost 5 bases, with 20 bases between them. The CDR3 spells CASSLGDFTGVSETQYF. CDR3 coding DNA: TGCGCCAGCAGCTTGGGGGATTTCACGGGGGTTAGTGAGACCCAGTACTTC.

V is TRBV7-2 and J is TRBJ1-4, with a tentative D call TRBD1 (5 bases). Germline CDR1 SGHTA, CDR2 FQGNSA. This CDR3 is built from 13 residues. V lost 3 bases to trimming and J lost 5 bases, with 7 bases between them. CDR3: CASSFRVNEKLFF. CDR3 nucleotides: TGTGCCAGCAGCTTCAGGGTCAATGAAAAACTGTTTTTT. The whole variable domain, filled in from reference TRBV7-2 and TRBJ1-4, reads GAGVSQSPSNKVTEKGKDVELRCDPISGHTALYWYRQSLGQGLEFLIYFQGNSAPDKSGLPSDRFSAERTGGSVSTLTIQRTQQEDSAVYLCASSFRVNEKLFFGSGTQLSVL.

This chain connects TRBV7-9 to TRBJ1-2; 10 nucleotides agree with TRBD1. The CDR3 has 14 amino acids. The ends lost 5 bases at V and 6 bases at J; junction bases unmatched: 6. Looked up from germline, CDR1 is SEHNR and CDR2 is FQNEAQ (reference sequence). DNA of the CDR3: TGTGCCAGCAGCGCCTGGACAGGGGGGGATGGCTACACCTTC. This encodes CASSAWTGGDGYTF.

The gene calls are TRBV7-2 and TRBJ1-2; no firm D call. Trimming took off 2 bases at V and 8 bases at J, with 18 bases between the two ends. Germline-derived CDR1 and CDR2 are SGHTA and FQGNSA. This CDR3 comprises 15 residues. Here the CDR3 reads CASSLRRVEVWGYTF. The CDR3 DNA reads as TGTGCCAGCAGCTTAAGGCGGGTGGAGGTTTGGGGCTACACCTTC.

The chain uses TRBV19 and TRBJ2-1; D could derive from TRBD1 or TRBD2 (6 bases each). The CDR3 covers 15 residues. V was clipped by 8 bases and J by 7 bases, with 21 bases between them. Germline lookup yields CDR1 LNHDA and CDR2 SQIVND (reference sequence). DNA for the CDR3: TGTGCCAGTCCGTGGGGGGCCAGAATACGGAATGAGCAGTTCTTC. This gives the protein CASPWGARIRNEQFF.

The count of this clone is one. The rearrangement uses TRBV7-9 and TRBJ2-6; D uncertain. The germline V and J ends were trimmed by 2 bases and 4 bases, with 15 bases remaining between them. The CDR3 runs 17 residues. Germline V gene data show CDR1 as SEHNR and CDR2 as FQNEAQ (reference sequence). The CDR3 spells CASSLLRMPTGANVLTF. DNA of the CDR3: TGTGCCAGCAGCTTATTAAGGATGCCAACCGGGGCCAACGTCCTGACTTTC.

The chain links TRBV7-2 to TRBJ1-1; D might be TRBD1 (5 bases). Trimming removed 3 bases from V and 4 bases from J, with 9 bases in between. The CDR3 is made up of 13 amino acids. Germline-derived CDR1 and CDR2 are SGHTA and FQGNSA. The CDR3 sequence is CASSFGGPTEAFF. In DNA form, the CDR3 reads TGTGCCAGCAGCTTCGGGGGACCCACTGAAGCTTTCTTT.

This clone showed up just once. V is TRBV3-1 (or the pseudogene TRBV3-2) and J is TRBJ1-1; D possibly corresponds to TRBD1 (5 bases). Trimming left V 4 bases short and J 4 bases short, with 13 bases between. The germline gives CDR1 LGHDT, CDR2 YNNKEL (reference sequence). The CDR3 has 14 residues. DNA for the CDR3: TGTGCCAGCAGCCCCTGGGGGGGAGGCACTGAAGCTTTCTTT. It is translated as CASSPWGGGTEAFF.

This clone was recorded once. The V call is TRBV7-2, the J call TRBJ1-2; D not resolved. Germline CDR1 reads SGHTA; CDR2 reads FQGNSA. Trimming shortened V by 5 bases and J by 4 bases, and 23 bases separated the two germline ends. The CDR3 length is 17 residues. This CDR3 is CASSPPLALAVSYGYTF. The CDR3 nucleotides read TGTGCCAGCAGCCCCCCCCTCGCGCTCGCAGTAAGCTATGGCTACACCTTC.

This clone occurred a few times. The J gene is TRBJ1-5, the V gene TRBV6-2 or TRBV6-3; D is ambiguous. The CDR3 sequence is 15 residues long. CDR1 MNHEY and CDR2 SVGEGT come from the germline V gene. Trimming cost V 2 bases and J 0 bases, with 8 bases left between them. The CDR3, as DNA: TGTGCCAGCAGTTACGATCTGTATAGCAATCAGCCCCAGCATTTT. Translating it yields CASSYDLYSNQPQHF.

V is TRBV19 and J is TRBJ1-1; possibly TRBD1 for D (6 bases). V was pared by 5 bases and J by 1 base, with 14 bases between. Germline-derived CDR1 and CDR2 are LNHDA and SQIVND (reference sequence). The CDR3 extends over 15 amino acids. The CDR3 loop is CASSRSQGRNTEAFF. The DNA for the CDR3 is TGTGCCAGTAGTCGGTCGCAGGGGAGGAACACTGAAGCTTTCTTT.

CDR3 loop: CASSRQPQETQYF. The CDR3 DNA follows: TGTGCCAGCAGCCGACAACCGCAAGAGACCCAGTACTTC. The chain links TRBV11-2 to TRBJ2-5; D is unclear. The germline gives CDR1 SGHAT, CDR2 FQNNGV. Trimming removed 5 bases at V and 2 bases at J, with 9 bases between. This CDR3 region has 13 residues.

The V gene is TRBV27, the J gene TRBJ1-5; D possibly corresponds to TRBD1 (5 bases). In germline, CDR1 is MNHEY, CDR2 SMNVEV (reference sequence). The CDR3 sequence is 14 residues long. V was trimmed by 3 bases and J by 7 bases, leaving 13 bases between them. CDR3 coding DNA: TGTGCCAGCAGTTTGAGCAGGGTGTACCAGCCCCAGCATTTT. Protein product: CASSLSRVYQPQHF.

The genes are TRBV5-4 and TRBJ2-6, with D possibly being TRBD2 (6 bases). Germline assignment: CDR1 SGHNT and CDR2 YYREEE (reference sequence). This CDR3 contains 14 residues. Trimming stripped 7 bases from V and 3 bases from J, with 11 bases between. The CDR3 DNA is TGTGCCAGCCGGTGGGGGGATGGGGCCAACGTCCTGACTTTC. It is translated as CASRWGDGANVLTF.

The chain is built from TRBV11-2 and TRBJ2-2; D is uncertain. The germline CDR1 and CDR2 sequences are SGHAT and FQNNGV. CDR3 length: 16 residues. V was cut by 4 bases and J by 4 bases, with 16 bases left in between. The CDR3 DNA reads TGTGCCAGCAGCTACGGTTGGCGGACGCTCACCGGGGAGCTGTTTTTT. It translates to CASSYGWRTLTGELFF. Full variable domain (missing parts from reference TRBV11-2 and TRBJ2-2): EAGVAQSPRYKIIEKRQSVAFWCNPISGHATLYWYQQILGQGPKLLIQFQNNGVVDDSQLPKDRFSAERLKGVDSTLKIQPAKLEDSAVYLCASSYGWRTLTGELFFGEGSRLTVL.

The chain has TRBV12-3 or TRBV12-4 and TRBJ2-1; D unresolved. The CDR3 is 12 amino acids. Between the trimmed V and J ends, which lost 2 bases and 10 bases, there was a span of 9 bases. The CDR3 DNA reads TGTGCCAGCAGTTTACAGGTGGAAGAGCAGTTCTTC. It translates to CASSLQVEEQFF.

The gene calls are TRBV9 and TRBJ2-1; D is possibly TRBD1 (5 bases). Germline CDR1 and CDR2: SGDLS and YYNGEE. CDR3 length equals 13 residues. V lost 0 bases, J lost 5 bases, and 6 bases lay in between. CDR3 nucleotides: TGTGCCAGCAGCGTAGCAGGGCACAATGAGCAGTTCTTC. Encoded protein: CASSVAGHNEQFF.

The chain links TRBV28 to TRBJ1-5; D remains ambiguous. The ends were cut back, 7 bases at V and 5 bases at J, with 15 bases in the middle. This CDR3 has 14 residues. Germline CDR1 is MDHEN and CDR2 is SYDVKM. CDR3 bases: TGTGCCAGCACCACCTCCTACAGCCATCAGCCCCAGCATTTT. Encoded protein: CASTTSYSHQPQHF. Combining the CDR3 with reference TRBV28 and TRBJ1-5 gives the whole variable domain DVKVTQSSRYLVKRTGEKVFLECVQDMDHENMFWYRQDPGLGLRLIYFSYDVKMKEKGDIPEGYSVSREKKERFSLILESASTNQTSMYLCASTTSYSHQPQHFGDGTRLSIL.

The chain links TRBV11-3 to TRBJ2-2; D call uncertain. Germline lookup yields CDR1 SGHNT and CDR2 YENEEA. The CDR3 length is 12 residues. The V gene lost 0 bases and the J gene lost 7 bases, with 3 bases spanning the gap. CDR3 residues: CASSLELGELFF. The DNA of the CDR3 is TGTGCCAGCAGCTTAGAACTCGGGGAGCTGTTTTTT.

This clone was recorded only once. The chain carries TRBV2 and TRBJ1-6; 8 bases are a match to TRBD1. Losses at the gene ends were 6 bases for V and 6 bases for J; bases not matched to a gene: 13. Germline V gives CDR1 SNHLY, CDR2 FYNNEI. The CDR3 runs 17 residues. The CDR3 bases are TGTGCCAGCAGACCTACGCGACAGGGGTCATCTAATTCACCCCTCCACTTT. Translated: CASRPTRQGSSNSPLHF.

This clone occurred once. Other DNA sequences in the sample encode the same CDR3. The chain carries TRBV3-1 (or the pseudogene TRBV3-2) and TRBJ1-3, with TRBD1 identical over 7 bases. There are 15 residues in the CDR3. Unmatched junction bases numbered 3, after V lost 1 base and J lost 3 bases. Germline CDR1 and CDR2: LGHDT and YNNKEL (reference sequence). The CDR3 coding sequence is TGTGCCAGCAGCCAAGCGACAGGGAGTGGAAACACCATATATTTT. Encoded protein: CASSQATGSGNTIYF.

The rearrangement links TRBV4-1 to TRBJ1-2; no clear D. The CDR3 has 15 residues. V dropped 3 bases and J dropped 1 base, with 12 bases sitting between them. CDR1 and CDR2 from the germline V gene are MGHRA and YSYEKL. The chain's CDR3 is CASSHVPDGNYGYTF. The CDR3 DNA follows: TGCGCCAGCAGCCATGTACCGGACGGTAACTATGGCTACACCTTC.

The rearrangement joins TRBV5-1 to TRBJ1-4; D not certain. The CDR3 loop spans 14 amino acids. V was pared by 2 bases and J by 6 bases, with 11 bases between. Germline CDR1 reads SGHRS; CDR2 reads YFSETQ. The CDR3 reads CASSLGRADEKLFF. In nucleotides, the CDR3 is TGCGCCAGCAGCTTAGGAAGGGCGGATGAAAAACTGTTTTTT. Filled out from reference TRBV5-1 and TRBJ1-4, the complete variable domain reads KAGVTQTPRYLIKTRGQQVTLSCSPISGHRSVSWYQQTPGQGLQFLFEYFSETQRNKGNFPGRFSGRQFSNSRSEMNVSTLELGDSALYLCASSLGRADEKLFFGSGTQLSVL.

The chain is built from TRBV19 and TRBJ1-2; D gene ambiguous. The CDR3 has 15 amino acids. Trimming took 0 bases from V and 5 from J, leaving 13 bases between them. Per germline, CDR1 LNHDA and CDR2 SQIVND (reference sequence). DNA of the CDR3: TGTGCCAGTAGTATAGAATCCAGCCAGCCGTATGGCTACACCTTC. Translating it yields CASSIESSQPYGYTF.

This sequence joins TRBV24-1 and TRBJ2-5; perhaps TRBD1 as D (7 bases). Germline lookup yields CDR1 KGHDR and CDR2 SFDVKD. This CDR3 is built from 15 residues. V lost 4 bases to trimming and J lost 1 base, with 12 bases between them. The CDR3 region has the DNA TGTGCCACCAGTGACCGCGGGACAGCCCAAGAGACCCAGTACTTC. It is translated as CATSDRGTAQETQYF.

This clone was seen once. The chain joins TRBV5-1 to TRBJ2-1; TRBD2 aligns across 7 bases. The J segment lost 7 bases and the V segment lost 4 bases, leaving 8 bases of the junction unmatched. Germline CDR1 and CDR2: SGHRS and YFSETQ. The CDR3 has 14 residues. This CDR3 is CASSTLGGSNEQFF. The CDR3 DNA follows: TGCGCCAGCAGCACGCTTGGCGGGAGTAATGAGCAGTTCTTC. The full variable domain, completed using reference TRBV5-1 and TRBJ2-1, is KAGVTQTPRYLIKTRGQQVTLSCSPISGHRSVSWYQQTPGQGLQFLFEYFSETQRNKGNFPGRFSGRQFSNSRSEMNVSTLELGDSALYLCASSTLGGSNEQFFGPGTRLTVL.

The chain carries TRBV6-1 and TRBJ2-2; D call uncertain. The V gene lost 2 bases and the J gene lost 2 bases, with 12 bases spanning the gap. CDR3 length: 16 amino acids. Germline V gene data show CDR1 as MNHNS and CDR2 as SASEGT. CDR3 in DNA: TGTGCCAGCAGTGAATATCGTCCTAAAAACACCGGGGAGCTGTTTTTT. Residues: CASSEYRPKNTGELFF.

This clone was seen only a few times. This rearrangement joins TRBV9 to TRBJ2-7; possible D gene TRBD1, 6 bases. The CDR3 has 16 residues. Trimming pared 0 bases from V and 6 bases from J, leaving 19 bases between. In germline, CDR1 is SGDLS, CDR2 YYNGEE. The CDR3 region has the DNA TGTGCCAGCAGCGTAGGGGACATATTGGGCTACGGCGAGCAGTACTTC. It translates to CASSVGDILGYGEQYF.